In its sample, the clone carrying this TCR beta chain was seen many times. This specimen comes from a study of blood T cells in healthy people across ages. Using a J-beta primer mix together with a sample-barcoded 5' primer, a second PCR was run for roughly 7 to 12 cycles. Each cDNA molecule, via a template-switch adaptor with 12 random nucleotides, was tagged. Using its own MiXCR run on the 5' RACE reads, TCRdb lists one record per CDR3 protein. The sample shows approximately 680,000 distinct CDR3 sequences, about a third of them seen only once. V dropped 1 base and J dropped 0 bases, with 14 bases sitting between them. This CDR3 spans 17 amino acids. Germline V gene lookup returns CDR1 SGHRS and CDR2 YFSETQ.

What was sequenced was blood. The chain employs TRBV5-1 and TRBJ2-4, with a possible D match to TRBD1 (5 bases). The receptor was isolated from a woman of 80 years or more in good health. The CDR3 here is CASSLISDSLAKNIQYF. The CDR3 DNA is TGCGCCAGCAGCTTGATTTCTGACAGTCTAGCCAAAAACATTCAGTACTTC.